This entry features one T cell receptor beta chain sequence. Its antigen is currently unknown. Germline CDR1 is SGHRS and CDR2 is YFSETQ. With 0 bases removed from V and 6 bases from J, the gap between germline ends came to 12 bases. The CDR3 sequence is 15 residues long. These data originate in a study of graft-versus-host responses after intestinal transplantation. On the study more broadly: The study gave all recipients anti-thymocyte globulin induction, then tacrolimus and steroids for about 3 years. Findings and caveats of the study: Circulating GvH clone levels at their peak were associated with HvG declines (early post-transplant).

The data were produced by immunoSEQ multiplex PCR, yet TCRdb's version contains in-frame clones alone and is incomplete. The repertoire holds around 100,000 clones, with 91% as singletons. The receptor comes from a human donor who was the organ donor for an intestinal transplant. Here the sequenced sample was unstimulated CD4+ T cells sorted from spleen or lymph node cells, taken before transplant. The chain carries TRBV5-1 and TRBJ1-4; maybe TRBD1 (5 bases). CDR3 sequence: CASSLGGGSYEKLFF. The CDR3, as DNA: TGCGCCAGCAGCTTGGGGGGGGGTTCGTATGAAAAACTGTTTTTT. Full variable domain (rest looked up from reference TRBV5-1 and TRBJ1-4): KAGVTQTPRYLIKTRGQQVTLSCSPISGHRSVSWYQQTPGQGLQFLFEYFSETQRNKGNFPGRFSGRQFSNSRSEMNVSTLELGDSALYLCASSLGGGSYEKLFFGSGTQLSVL.